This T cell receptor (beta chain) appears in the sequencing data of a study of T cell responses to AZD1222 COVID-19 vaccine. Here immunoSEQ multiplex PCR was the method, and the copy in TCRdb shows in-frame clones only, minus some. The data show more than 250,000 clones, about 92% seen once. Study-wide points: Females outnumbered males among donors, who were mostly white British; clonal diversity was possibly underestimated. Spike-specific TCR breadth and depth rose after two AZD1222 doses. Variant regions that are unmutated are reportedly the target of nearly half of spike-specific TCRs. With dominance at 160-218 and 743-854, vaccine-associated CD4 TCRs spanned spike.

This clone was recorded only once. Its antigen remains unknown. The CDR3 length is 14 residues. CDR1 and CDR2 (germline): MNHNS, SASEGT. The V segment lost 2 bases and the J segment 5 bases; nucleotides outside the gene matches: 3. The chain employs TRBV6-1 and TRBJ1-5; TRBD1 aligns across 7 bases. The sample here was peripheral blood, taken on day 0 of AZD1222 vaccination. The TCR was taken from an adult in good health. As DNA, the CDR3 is TGTGCCAGCAGTGAACTCAGGGGGGATCAGCCCCAGCATTTT. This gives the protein CASSELRGDQPQHF.